These 21 T cell receptor beta chains were sequenced from one sample in a study of vaccination and CD4 T cells after COVID-19. With the Oncomine TCR Beta short-read assay, DNA from cultured CD4+ T cells was sequenced. From the PCR reads, TCRdb called clonotypes with MiXCR, one entry per CDR3 protein. This sample yields approximately 25,000 distinct CDR3 sequences, of which 28% are seen a single time; less than 9% belongs to the top ten. The time point was: late sampling 161 to 241 days after vaccination in a few convalescent patients. Treatment: approximately 9-day PBMC culture with coronavirus spike peptide pools or control peptides (ViraFEST assay). What these receptors recognize is not known. The specimen was CD4+ T cells from blood, cultured in vitro, collected about 7 months after SARS-CoV-2 vaccination. These receptors all stem from a human donor who had recovered from COVID-19.

The chain couples TRBV25-1 to TRBJ2-5; D possibly uses TRBD1 or TRBD2 (5 bases each). The germline V gene has CDR1 MGHDK and CDR2 SYGVNS. The CDR3 has 16 residues. V was trimmed by 3 bases and J by 4 bases, leaving 18 bases between them. The CDR3 reads CASSEGRQSEGETQYF. In DNA form, the CDR3 reads TGTGCCAGCAGTGAGGGTAGACAGAGCGAGGGAGAGACCCAGTACTTC.

The chain is built from TRBV27 and TRBJ2-1; perhaps TRBD2 as D (5 bases). In germline, CDR1 is MNHEY, CDR2 SMNVEV (reference sequence). The CDR3 contains 13 residues. V dropped 6 bases and J dropped 3 bases, with 9 bases sitting between them. CDR3 region: CASRPRVYNEQFF. The CDR3 nucleotides read TGTGCCAGCAGGCCGAGGGTCTACAATGAGCAGTTCTTC.

The chain is built from TRBV28 and TRBJ2-2; D is perhaps TRBD1 (6 bases). V shed 5 bases and J shed 3 bases, with 7 bases lying between them. This CDR3 spans 13 amino acids. Germline V CDR1 and CDR2: MDHEN, SYDVKM. The CDR3 loop reads CASSRQDTGELFF. The CDR3 coding sequence is TGTGCCAGCAGTCGACAGGACACCGGGGAGCTGTTTTTT.

This clonotype was found a few times. The CDR3 DNA reads TGTGCCAGCAGTGACAGGGGGCACACCGGGGAGCTGTTTTTT. Residues: CASSDRGHTGELFF. V is TRBV6-4 and J is TRBJ2-2, with 7 bases identical to TRBD1. Germline lookup yields CDR1 MRHNA and CDR2 SNTAGT. The V gene end was trimmed by 2 bases and the J gene end by 3 bases; junction bases not matched to a gene: 0. The length of the CDR3 is 14 residues.

The chain combines TRBV20-1 with TRBJ2-1; 9 positions match TRBD2. The CDR3 runs to 14 residues. Germline V gene sequence: CDR1 DFQATT, CDR2 SNEGSKA (reference sequence). Germline trimming cut 4 bases from V and 5 bases from J; bases unmatched to any gene: 6. The CDR3 spells CSAIRTSVDNEQFF. For the CDR3, the DNA is TGCAGTGCTATACGGACTAGCGTAGACAATGAGCAGTTCTTC.

The rearrangement joins TRBV28 to TRBJ1-5; D unclear. The CDR3 consists of 15 residues. The germline gives CDR1 MDHEN, CDR2 SYDVKM. Trimming stripped 7 bases from V and 0 bases from J, with 13 bases between. The CDR3 region is CASTSWPNSNQPQHF. In nucleotides, the CDR3 is TGTGCCAGCACCTCGTGGCCCAATAGCAATCAGCCCCAGCATTTT.

This clonotype was observed a handful of times. The rearrangement uses TRBV20-1 and TRBJ1-1, with 9 bases that match TRBD1. This CDR3 contains 13 residues. The V gene's germline CDR1 is DFQATT and CDR2 SNEGSKA (reference sequence). J lost 6 bases, V lost 6 bases, and 8 bases had no gene match. The CDR3 loop reads CSALDRGWSEAFF. The CDR3 DNA is TGCAGTGCACTTGACAGGGGGTGGTCTGAAGCTTTCTTT.

The chain combines TRBV5-5 with TRBJ2-5; a weak D match, TRBD1 (6 bases). V gave up 0 bases and J gave up 5 bases, with 14 bases separating them. The CDR3 is 15 amino acids. Germline-derived CDR1 and CDR2 are SGHKS and YYEKEE (reference sequence). The CDR3 here is CASSLGNRVWETQYF. The CDR3 region has the DNA TGTGCCAGCAGCTTGGGCAACAGGGTTTGGGAGACCCAGTACTTC.

The rearrangement joins TRBV6-1 to TRBJ2-2, with 10 bases matching TRBD2. Germline V lookup: CDR1 MNHNS, CDR2 SASEGT. The CDR3 consists of 14 residues. The V and J ends lost 9 bases and 7 bases, in that order; junction bases with no gene match: 8. The CDR3 reads CARSSGSTVGELFF. The CDR3 DNA sequence: TGTGCCAGATCTAGCGGGAGCACGGTCGGGGAGCTGTTTTTT.

J is TRBJ1-1 and V is TRBV28; D not resolved. From germline, CDR1 is MDHEN and CDR2 SYDVKM. V was cut by 5 bases and J by 9 bases, with 10 bases left in between. The CDR3 has 11 amino acids. CDR3 nucleotide sequence: TGTGCCAGCAGTATAGGGCAGAAAGCTTTCTTT. Protein: CASSIGQKAFF.

J is TRBJ2-2 and V is TRBV28, with D perhaps being TRBD1 or TRBD2 (5 bases each). Germline V gene sequence: CDR1 MDHEN, CDR2 SYDVKM. Trimming pared 6 bases from V and 2 bases from J, leaving 10 bases between. This CDR3 region has 14 residues. CDR3 DNA: TGTGCCAGCAGGTGGGGGAGAAACACCGGGGAGCTGTTTTTT. Translation gives CASRWGRNTGELFF. Full variable domain (remainder filled in from reference TRBV28 and TRBJ2-2): DVKVTQSSRYLVKRTGEKVFLECVQDMDHENMFWYRQDPGLGLRLIYFSYDVKMKEKGDIPEGYSVSREKKERFSLILESASTNQTSMYLCASRWGRNTGELFFGEGSRLTVL.

This clonotype appeared a few times. The chain employs TRBV28 and TRBJ1-6, with a weak D call TRBD1 (6 bases). V was trimmed by 6 bases and J by 9 bases, leaving 12 bases between them. Germline V CDR1 and CDR2: MDHEN, SYDVKM. The CDR3 loop spans 13 amino acids. Here the CDR3 reads CASSRGAASPLHF. CDR3 nucleotides: TGTGCCAGCAGCCGGGGGGCAGCTTCACCCCTCCACTTT.

This chain joins TRBV7-3 and TRBJ2-3; D gene ambiguous. Germline-derived CDR1 and CDR2 are SGHTA and FQGTGA. V gave up 5 bases and J gave up 4 bases, with 10 bases separating them. The CDR3 is 13 amino acids. In nucleotides, the CDR3 is TGTGCCAGCAGCGTCGTGGGTTCAGATACGCAGTATTTT. This sequence encodes CASSVVGSDTQYF.

This clonotype has only a few counts. This rearrangement joins TRBV6-5 to TRBJ2-7; 9 bases map to TRBD1. Germline V gene data show CDR1 as MNHEY and CDR2 as SVGAGI. The CDR3 totals 18 residues. V lost 2 bases to trimming and J lost 2 bases; unmatched junction nucleotides: 13. This CDR3 reads CASSYQLDRGTLTYEQYF. The CDR3 DNA reads as TGTGCCAGCAGTTACCAGTTGGACAGGGGTACCCTAACCTACGAGCAGTACTTC.

This chain links TRBV2 with TRBJ1-6, with D possibly matching TRBD1 (6 bases). The germline CDR1 and CDR2 sequences are SNHLY and FYNNEI. Trimming removed 0 bases from V and 9 bases from J, with 12 bases in between. The CDR3 loop spans 15 amino acids. The CDR3 is CASSEARNRASPLHF. In DNA form, the CDR3 reads TGTGCCAGCAGTGAAGCACGAAACAGGGCTTCACCCCTCCACTTT.

The chain carries TRBV5-1 and TRBJ2-7; D perhaps matches TRBD1 (6 bases). The CDR3 is 16 amino acids. Germline V lookup: CDR1 SGHRS, CDR2 YFSETQ. V was cut by 4 bases and J by 2 bases, with 19 bases left in between. CDR3 loop: CASSTEPGHHTYEQYF. The CDR3 DNA reads as TGCGCCAGCAGCACCGAACCGGGACACCACACCTACGAGCAGTACTTC. The whole variable domain, filled in from reference TRBV5-1 and TRBJ2-7, reads KAGVTQTPRYLIKTRGQQVTLSCSPISGHRSVSWYQQTPGQGLQFLFEYFSETQRNKGNFPGRFSGRQFSNSRSEMNVSTLELGDSALYLCASSTEPGHHTYEQYFGPGTRLTVT.

This chain connects TRBV5-1 to TRBJ2-1; D not certain. Trimming cost V 0 bases and J 7 bases, with 14 bases left between them. Germline CDR1 is SGHRS and CDR2 is YFSETQ. The CDR3 contains 15 residues. CDR3 nucleotide sequence: TGCGCCAGCAGCTTGGCCGTATCGGCCCATAATGAGCAGTTCTTC. Translation gives CASSLAVSAHNEQFF.

The rearrangement uses TRBV28 and TRBJ2-7; 8 bases match TRBD1. Per germline, CDR1 MDHEN and CDR2 SYDVKM. The CDR3 spans 16 residues. The V gene end was trimmed by 3 bases and the J gene end by 7 bases; junction bases not matched to a gene: 14. The CDR3 is CASSFPRAQGAREQYF. DNA of the CDR3: TGTGCCAGCAGTTTCCCCCGGGCCCAGGGGGCGCGGGAGCAGTACTTC. Looking up the rest from reference TRBV28 and TRBJ2-7 gives the full variable domain: DVKVTQSSRYLVKRTGEKVFLECVQDMDHENMFWYRQDPGLGLRLIYFSYDVKMKEKGDIPEGYSVSREKKERFSLILESASTNQTSMYLCASSFPRAQGAREQYFGPGTRLTVT.

This clonotype counts as medium-sized. The rearrangement uses TRBV6-5 and TRBJ1-2, with 8 nucleotides matching TRBD1. After removal of 4 bases from V and 3 bases from J, the junction contained 1 base not matched to a gene. The germline CDR1 and CDR2 sequences are MNHEY and SVGAGI. CDR3 length equals 13 residues. The CDR3 loop is CASSSQGDYGYTF. Written as DNA, the CDR3 is TGTGCCAGCAGTTCACAGGGGGACTATGGCTACACCTTC.

The J gene is TRBJ1-5, the V gene TRBV7-9; perhaps TRBD1 as D (5 bases). The CDR3 has 15 residues. Germline CDR1 and CDR2: SEHNR and FQNEAQ (reference sequence). V was cut by 4 bases and J by 4 bases, with 14 bases left in between. CDR3 sequence: CASSYSGRANQPQHF. The CDR3 DNA is TGTGCCAGCAGCTATTCCGGCAGGGCTAATCAGCCCCAGCATTTT.

This clonotype occurred a few times. The chain recombines TRBV20-1 with TRBJ2-7; 11 bases fit TRBD2. This CDR3 is built from 15 residues. The V gene's germline CDR1 is DFQATT and CDR2 SNEGSKA (reference sequence). Trimming at V came to 3 bases and at J to 2 bases, leaving 6 bases not matched to a gene. This CDR3 is CSARFTSGSAYEQYF. The CDR3 nucleotides are TGCAGTGCTAGGTTTACTAGCGGGAGCGCCTACGAGCAGTACTTC.